A selection of T cell receptor beta chains follows, all from one sample in a study of response to subunit inactivated influenza vaccine. One entry per CDR3 protein, called by TCRdb with MiXCR from the RT-PCR reads. The data contain about 520,000 distinct CDR3 sequences, approximately 7.2% of them seen just once; the ten biggest clones take up roughly 13%. Sequenced here: PBMCs from blood, sampled around 25 months after vaccination. All receptors derive from a man aged 50 to 75 who received an inactivated influenza vaccine. The CDR3 runs from the conserved cysteine through the conserved F or W. D genes are given only for firm matches. Clone sizes are given selectively: once, few, many, or a class where the clone is expanded.

size: many
J: TRBJ1-5
D: TRBD1
V: TRBV20-1
CDR3: CSAGGQGNNQPQHF
DNA: TGCAGTGCGGGGGGACAGGGGAACAATCAGCCCCAGCATTTT

size: few
J: TRBJ2-3
D: NA
V: TRBV20-1
CDR3: CSAMVSSTDTQYF
DNA: TGCAGTGCGATGGTGTCTAGCACAGATACGCAGTATTTT

size: NA
J: TRBJ1-6
D: NA
V: TRBV5-1
CDR3: CASSLVPGQYNSPLHF
DNA: TGCGCCAGCAGCTTGGTACCCGGACAGTATAATTCACCCCTCCACTTT

size: NA
J: TRBJ1-1
D: NA
V: TRBV6-5
CDR3: CASSYSGRVLTEAFF
DNA: TGTGCCAGCAGTTACTCGGGCAGGGTTCTAACTGAAGCTTTCTTT

size: many
J: TRBJ2-3
D: TRBD2
V: TRBV3-1
CDR3: CASSRLAGASDTQYF
DNA: TGTGCCAGCAGCAGACTAGCGGGGGCCTCAGATACGCAGTATTTT

size: NA
J: TRBJ1-4
D: NA
V: TRBV6-1
CDR3: CASSDRGREKLFF
DNA: TGTGCCAGCAGTGACCGGGGGAGAGAAAAACTGTTTTTT

size: many
J: TRBJ2-7
D: NA
V: TRBV27
CDR3: CAPWVEYF
DNA: TGTGCCCCCTGGGTGGAGTACTTC

size: few
J: TRBJ1-1
D: NA
V: TRBV5-1
CDR3: CASIGGLSTEAFF
DNA: TGCGCCAGCATTGGGGGGCTGAGCACTGAAGCTTTCTTT

size: many
J: TRBJ1-4
D: NA
V: TRBV20-1
CDR3: CSARDHRQGDEKLFF
DNA: TGCAGTGCTAGAGATCATCGGCAGGGTGATGAAAAACTGTTTTTT

size: few
J: TRBJ2-2
D: NA
V: TRBV19
CDR3: CASRNSPGTLPTGELFF
DNA: TGTGCCAGTAGGAACTCGCCAGGGACCCTACCCACCGGGGAGCTGTTTTTT

size: once
J: TRBJ2-3
D: NA
V: TRBV20-1
CDR3: CSATAAGSGATTDTQYF
DNA: TGCAGTGCCACTGCGGCGGGTTCAGGGGCGACCACAGATACGCAGTATTTT

size: few
J: TRBJ2-3
D: TRBD2
V: TRBV7-8
CDR3: CASSLGAGGRTDTQYF
DNA: TGTGCCAGCAGCTTAGGGGCGGGGGGACGCACAGATACGCAGTATTTT

size: few
J: TRBJ2-2
D: NA
V: TRBV5-1
CDR3: CASRAGQVNTGELFF
DNA: TGCGCCAGCAGAGCGGGACAGGTGAACACCGGGGAGCTGTTTTTT

size: many
J: TRBJ2-4
D: TRBD1
V: TRBV27
CDR3: CASSTIPDRVSKNIQYF
DNA: TGTGCCAGCAGTACCATCCCCGACAGGGTTTCCAAAAACATTCAGTACTTC

size: many
J: TRBJ1-5
D: NA
V: TRBV28
CDR3: CASSFLKSGGNQPQHF
DNA: TGTGCCAGCAGTTTTTTGAAATCGGGGGGCAATCAGCCCCAGCATTTT

size: NA
J: TRBJ2-5
D: TRBD2
V: TRBV20-1
CDR3: CSASIAGGRQETQYF
DNA: TGCAGTGCTAGTATAGCGGGGGGGCGACAAGAGACCCAGTACTTC

size: NA
J: TRBJ2-1
D: TRBD2
V: TRBV6-1
CDR3: CASRPGLATNEQFF
DNA: TGTGCCAGCAGACCGGGACTAGCCACCAATGAGCAGTTCTTC

size: few
J: TRBJ2-7
D: NA
V: TRBV9
CDR3: CASSVTGLPDYEQYF
DNA: TGTGCCAGCAGCGTAACGGGACTCCCTGACTACGAGCAGTACTTC

size: many
J: TRBJ2-7
D: NA
V: TRBV4-2
CDR3: CASSQDQSSSYEQYF
DNA: TGTGCCAGCAGCCAAGACCAAAGCTCTTCCTACGAGCAGTACTTC

size: NA
J: TRBJ2-1
D: TRBD2
V: TRBV7-2
CDR3: CASSLGRTSGRFDEQFF
DNA: TGTGCCAGCAGCTTAGGTCGGACTAGCGGACGATTCGATGAGCAGTTCTTC

size: few
J: TRBJ2-1
D: TRBD2
V: TRBV12-3/TRBV12-4
CDR3: CASSPGLATLNEQFF
DNA: TGTGCCAGCAGCCCGGGACTAGCGACCCTCAATGAGCAGTTCTTC

size: NA
J: TRBJ2-2
D: NA
V: TRBV6-2/TRBV6-3
CDR3: CASSYGTAGQRGGELFF
DNA: TGTGCCAGCAGTTACGGAACGGCGGGGCAACGCGGCGGGGAGCTGTTTTTT

size: NA
J: TRBJ2-2
D: TRBD1
V: TRBV12-3/TRBV12-4
CDR3: CASTSPWEDRGYTGELFF
DNA: TGTGCCAGCACTTCGCCCTGGGAAGACAGGGGGTACACCGGGGAGCTGTTTTTT

size: NA
J: TRBJ2-3
D: TRBD2
V: TRBV29-1
CDR3: CSVQSAGAGTDTQYF
DNA: TGCAGCGTCCAATCAGCGGGAGCGGGCACAGATACGCAGTATTTT

size: many
J: TRBJ2-3
D: NA
V: TRBV5-1
CDR3: CASSLAQDTQYF
DNA: TGCGCCAGCAGCTTGGCCCAAGATACGCAGTATTTT

size: NA
J: TRBJ2-7
D: NA
V: TRBV29-1
CDR3: CSAFEGYEQYF
DNA: TGCAGCGCCTTCGAGGGCTACGAGCAGTACTTC

size: few
J: TRBJ1-2
D: NA
V: TRBV5-5
CDR3: CASSLQGDGGYTF
DNA: TGTGCCAGCAGCCTACAGGGCGACGGTGGCTACACCTTC

size: NA
J: TRBJ2-2
D: NA
V: TRBV28
CDR3: CASKNTNTGELFF
DNA: TGTGCCAGCAAGAACACGAACACCGGGGAGCTGTTTTTT

size: few
J: TRBJ2-1
D: TRBD2
V: TRBV6-2/TRBV6-3
CDR3: CASIPSGGLAGDPRGNEQFF
DNA: TGTGCCAGCATACCCTCTGGGGGACTAGCGGGAGATCCTAGGGGCAATGAGCAGTTCTTC

size: few
J: TRBJ2-2
D: NA
V: TRBV5-5
CDR3: CASSESVANTGELFF
DNA: TGTGCCAGCAGCGAATCCGTCGCGAACACCGGGGAGCTGTTTTTT

size: many
J: TRBJ1-5
D: NA
V: TRBV6-5
CDR3: CASTSSHNQPQHF
DNA: TGTGCCAGCACTTCGTCTCATAATCAGCCCCAGCATTTT

size: NA
J: TRBJ2-1
D: NA
V: TRBV14
CDR3: CASSRDGIPNEQFF
DNA: TGTGCCAGCAGCCGGGACGGGATACCCAATGAGCAGTTCTTC

size: many
J: TRBJ2-1
D: NA
V: TRBV7-8
CDR3: CASSSLRGRGNEQFF
DNA: TGTGCCAGCAGCTCACTACGGGGGAGGGGGAATGAGCAGTTCTTC

size: few
J: TRBJ1-2
D: NA
V: TRBV12-3/TRBV12-4
CDR3: CASSFVGSLYGYTF
DNA: TGTGCCAGCAGTTTTGTGGGGAGTCTCTATGGCTACACCTTC

size: few
J: TRBJ1-2
D: NA
V: TRBV6-2/TRBV6-3
CDR3: CASSPQQGGFRYTF
DNA: TGTGCCAGCAGCCCACAACAGGGCGGTTTTCGCTACACCTTC

size: NA
J: TRBJ2-7
D: NA
V: TRBV5-5
CDR3: CASSTYTILSYEQYF
DNA: TGTGCCAGCAGCACCTACACCATTCTCTCCTACGAGCAGTACTTC

size: few
J: TRBJ2-7
D: NA
V: TRBV6-1
CDR3: CASSPRFLVRSEQYF
DNA: TGTGCCAGCAGTCCAAGGTTTCTGGTCCGCTCCGAGCAGTACTTC

size: few
J: TRBJ2-2
D: TRBD1
V: TRBV20-1
CDR3: CSATDRAYTGELFF
DNA: TGCAGTGCAACCGACAGGGCCTACACCGGGGAGCTGTTTTTT

size: few
J: TRBJ1-2
D: NA
V: TRBV4-3
CDR3: CASSQDRIWGPNYGYTF
DNA: TGCGCCAGCAGCCAAGATCGCATTTGGGGACCTAACTATGGCTACACCTTC

size: NA
J: TRBJ1-1
D: TRBD1
V: TRBV12-3/TRBV12-4
CDR3: CASSFQGQSTEAFF
DNA: TGTGCCAGCAGTTTCCAGGGACAGTCTACTGAAGCTTTCTTT